The present entry profiles one T cell receptor (beta chain) with its context. This sample was taken from a study of identifying expanded T cells in peripheral blood. The CDR3 has 13 residues. V lost 3 bases and J lost 5; bases outside the gene matches: 3. Germline V gene lookup returns CDR1 SNHLY and CDR2 FYNNEI. Sequencing was performed with immunoSEQ multiplex PCR; in TCRdb, only in-frame clones are kept and a portion is missing. The sample has around 85,000 clones; 88% are singletons. The genes are TRBV2 and TRBJ1-2, with 7 positions matching TRBD1. Sequencing was performed on blood. The TCR was taken from a person aged 18 to 75 in good health. CDR3 coding DNA: TGTGCCAGCAGTGAGCTGGGACAGTATGGCTACACCTTC. Translation gives CASSELGQYGYTF.